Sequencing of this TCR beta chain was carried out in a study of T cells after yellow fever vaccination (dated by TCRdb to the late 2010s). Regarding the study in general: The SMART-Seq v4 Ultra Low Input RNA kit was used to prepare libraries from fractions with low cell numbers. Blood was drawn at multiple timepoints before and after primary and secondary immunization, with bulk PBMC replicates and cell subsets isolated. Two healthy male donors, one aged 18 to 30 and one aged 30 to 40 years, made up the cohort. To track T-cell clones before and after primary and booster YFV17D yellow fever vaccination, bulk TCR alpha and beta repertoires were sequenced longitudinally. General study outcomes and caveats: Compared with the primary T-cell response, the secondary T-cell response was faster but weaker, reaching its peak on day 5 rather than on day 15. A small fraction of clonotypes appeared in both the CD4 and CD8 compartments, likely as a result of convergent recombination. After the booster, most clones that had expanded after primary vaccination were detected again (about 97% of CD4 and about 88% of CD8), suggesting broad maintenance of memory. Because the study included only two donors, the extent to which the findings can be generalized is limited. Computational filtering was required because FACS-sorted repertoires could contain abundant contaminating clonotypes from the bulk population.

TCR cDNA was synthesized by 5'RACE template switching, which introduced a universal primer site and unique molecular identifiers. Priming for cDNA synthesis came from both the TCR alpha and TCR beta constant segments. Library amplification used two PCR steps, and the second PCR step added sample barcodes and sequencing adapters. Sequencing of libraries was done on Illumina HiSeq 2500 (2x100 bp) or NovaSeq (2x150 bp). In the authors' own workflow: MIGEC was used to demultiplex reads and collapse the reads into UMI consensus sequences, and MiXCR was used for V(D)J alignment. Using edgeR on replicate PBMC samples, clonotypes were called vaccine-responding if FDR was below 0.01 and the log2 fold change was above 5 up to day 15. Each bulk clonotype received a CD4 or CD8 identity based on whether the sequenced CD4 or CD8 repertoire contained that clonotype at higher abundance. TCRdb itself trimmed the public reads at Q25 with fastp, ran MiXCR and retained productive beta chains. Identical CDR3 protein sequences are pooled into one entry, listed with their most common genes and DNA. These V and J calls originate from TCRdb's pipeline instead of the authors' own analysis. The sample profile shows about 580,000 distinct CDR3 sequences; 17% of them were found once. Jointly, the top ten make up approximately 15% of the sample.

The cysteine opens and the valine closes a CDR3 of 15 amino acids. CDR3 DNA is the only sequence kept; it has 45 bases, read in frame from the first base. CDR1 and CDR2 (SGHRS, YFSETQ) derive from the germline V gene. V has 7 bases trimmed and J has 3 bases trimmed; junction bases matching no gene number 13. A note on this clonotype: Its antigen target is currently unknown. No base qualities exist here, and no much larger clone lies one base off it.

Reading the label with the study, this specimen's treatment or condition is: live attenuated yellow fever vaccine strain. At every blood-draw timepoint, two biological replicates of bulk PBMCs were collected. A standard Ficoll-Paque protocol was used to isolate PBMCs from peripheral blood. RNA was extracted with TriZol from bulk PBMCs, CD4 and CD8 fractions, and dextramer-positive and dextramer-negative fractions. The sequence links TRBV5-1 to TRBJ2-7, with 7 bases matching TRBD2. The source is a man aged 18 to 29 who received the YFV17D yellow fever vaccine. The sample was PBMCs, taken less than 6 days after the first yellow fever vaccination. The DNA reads TGCGCCAGCCACCAAGGGGCGGGGGAGTTCTACGAGCAGTACGTC. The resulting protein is CASHQGAGEFYEQYV.